This T cell receptor (beta chain) was sequenced in a study of blood T cells in healthy people across ages. Findings of the study overall: The diversity estimates, figures obtained from one million T cells, were considered underestimates. As naive T cell percentage varied, TCR beta diversity correlated strongly with it. Roughly linear age-related decline in beta diversity appeared, significant by age about 40.

V was clipped by 7 bases and J by 11 bases, with 11 bases between them. Germline CDR1 is SNHLY and CDR2 is FYNNEI. The CDR3 spans 10 residues. The use of a sample-barcoded 5' primer and a J-beta primer mix characterized a second PCR of about 7 to 12 cycles. TCRdb called the 5' RACE reads again in MiXCR, with one record for every CDR3 protein. Among around 2 million distinct CDR3 sequences listed, 39% were seen once. Worth noting for this clonotype: The target antigen is unknown.

The receptor comes from a human donor in good health. The J gene is TRBJ1-1, the V gene TRBV2, with D hard to call. Material for sequencing was blood. As DNA, the CDR3 is TGTGCCAGCAATCCCACCGGTGCTTTCTTT. As protein: CASNPTGAFF. Based on the CDR3 plus reference TRBV2 and TRBJ1-1, the full variable domain is EPEVTQTPSHQVTQMGQEVILRCVPISNHLYFYWYRQILGQKVEFLVSFYNNEISEKSEIFDDQFSVERPDGSNFTLKIRSTKLEDSAMYFCASNPTGAFFGQGTRLTVV.